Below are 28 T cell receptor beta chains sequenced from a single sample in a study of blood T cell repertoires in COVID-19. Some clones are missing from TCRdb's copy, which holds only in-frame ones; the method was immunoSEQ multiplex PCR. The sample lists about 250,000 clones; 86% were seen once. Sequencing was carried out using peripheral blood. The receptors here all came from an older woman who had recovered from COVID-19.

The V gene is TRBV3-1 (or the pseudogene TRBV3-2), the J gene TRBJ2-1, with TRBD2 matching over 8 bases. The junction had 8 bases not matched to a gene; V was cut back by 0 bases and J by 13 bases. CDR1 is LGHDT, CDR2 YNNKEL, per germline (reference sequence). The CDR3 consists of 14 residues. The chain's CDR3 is CASSQDRTGGPQFF. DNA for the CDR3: TGTGCCAGCAGCCAAGATCGGACGGGGGGGCCCCAGTTCTTC.

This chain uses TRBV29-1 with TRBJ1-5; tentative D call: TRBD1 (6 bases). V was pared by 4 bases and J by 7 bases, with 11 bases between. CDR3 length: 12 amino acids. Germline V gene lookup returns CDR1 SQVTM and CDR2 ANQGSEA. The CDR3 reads CSVGGQDQPQHF. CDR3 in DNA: TGCAGCGTTGGGGGGCAGGACCAGCCCCAGCATTTT.

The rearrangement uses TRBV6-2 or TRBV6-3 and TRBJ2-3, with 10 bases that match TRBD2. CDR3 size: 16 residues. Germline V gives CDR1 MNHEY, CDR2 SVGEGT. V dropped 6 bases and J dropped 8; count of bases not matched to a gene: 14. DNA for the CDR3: TGTGCCAGCAGCCCCGGGGTAGCGGGGGGAAGACCTACGCAGTATTTT. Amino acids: CASSPGVAGGRPTQYF.

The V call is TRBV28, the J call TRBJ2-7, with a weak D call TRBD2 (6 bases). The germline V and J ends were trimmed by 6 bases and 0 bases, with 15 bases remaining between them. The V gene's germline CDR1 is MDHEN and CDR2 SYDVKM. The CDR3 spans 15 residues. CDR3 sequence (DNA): TGTGCCAGCAGAAACCGGGACGGGGGCTCCTACGAGCAGTACTTC. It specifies CASRNRDGGSYEQYF. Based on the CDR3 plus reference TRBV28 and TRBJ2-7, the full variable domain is DVKVTQSSRYLVKRTGEKVFLECVQDMDHENMFWYRQDPGLGLRLIYFSYDVKMKEKGDIPEGYSVSREKKERFSLILESASTNQTSMYLCASRNRDGGSYEQYFGPGTRLTVT.

CDR3 sequence: CASSQLAGGQDEQFF. CDR3 DNA: TGTGCCAGCAGCCAACTAGCGGGGGGGCAGGATGAGCAGTTCTTC. The chain is built from TRBV7-9 and TRBJ2-1; 13 nucleotides agree with TRBD2. The CDR3 extends over 15 amino acids. Germline CDR1 and CDR2: SEHNR and FQNEAQ (reference sequence). V shed 5 bases and J 8 bases; nucleotides not matched to a gene: 6.

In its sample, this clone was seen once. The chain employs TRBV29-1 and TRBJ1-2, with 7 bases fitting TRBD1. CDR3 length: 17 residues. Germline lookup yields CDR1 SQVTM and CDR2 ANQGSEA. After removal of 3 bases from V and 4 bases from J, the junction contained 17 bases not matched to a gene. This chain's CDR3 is CSVDSGPDRDIAYGYTF. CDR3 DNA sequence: TGCAGCGTTGATTCGGGCCCCGACAGGGATATAGCCTATGGCTACACCTTC. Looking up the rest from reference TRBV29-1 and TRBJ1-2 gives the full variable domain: SAVISQKPSRDICQRGTSLTIQCQVDSQVTMMFWYRQQPGQSLTLIATANQGSEATYESGFVIDKFPISRPNLTFSTLTVSNMSPEDSSIYLCSVDSGPDRDIAYGYTFGSGTRLTVV.

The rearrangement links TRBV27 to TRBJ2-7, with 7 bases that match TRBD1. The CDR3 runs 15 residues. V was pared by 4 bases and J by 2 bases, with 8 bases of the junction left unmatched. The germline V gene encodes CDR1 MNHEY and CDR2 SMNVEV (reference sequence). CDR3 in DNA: TGTGCCAGCAGTTATACCTCCGGGACAGCCTACGAGCAGTACTTC. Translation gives CASSYTSGTAYEQYF.

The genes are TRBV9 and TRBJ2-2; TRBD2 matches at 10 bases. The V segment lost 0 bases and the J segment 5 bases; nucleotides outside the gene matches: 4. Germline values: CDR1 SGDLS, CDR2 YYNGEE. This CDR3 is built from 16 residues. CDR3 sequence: CASSVVAGGGTGELFF. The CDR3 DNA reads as TGTGCCAGCAGCGTAGTAGCGGGGGGCGGGACCGGGGAGCTGTTTTTT.

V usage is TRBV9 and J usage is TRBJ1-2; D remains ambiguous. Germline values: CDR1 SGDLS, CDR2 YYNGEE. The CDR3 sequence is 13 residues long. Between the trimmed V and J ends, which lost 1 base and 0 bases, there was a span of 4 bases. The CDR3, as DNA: TGTGCCAGCAGCGTACAGGCTAACTATGGCTACACCTTC. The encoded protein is CASSVQANYGYTF. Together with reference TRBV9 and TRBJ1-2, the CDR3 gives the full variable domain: DSGVTQTPKHLITATGQRVTLRCSPRSGDLSVYWYQQSLDQGLQFLIQYYNGEERAKGNILERFSAQQFPDLHSELNLSSLELGDSALYFCASSVQANYGYTFGSGTRLTVV.

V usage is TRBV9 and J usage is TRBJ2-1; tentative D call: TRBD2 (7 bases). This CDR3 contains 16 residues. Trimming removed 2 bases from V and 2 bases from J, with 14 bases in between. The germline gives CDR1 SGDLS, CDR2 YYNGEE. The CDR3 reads CASSVGGALTYNEQFF. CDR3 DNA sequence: TGTGCCAGCAGCGTTGGGGGGGCGCTAACCTACAATGAGCAGTTCTTC.

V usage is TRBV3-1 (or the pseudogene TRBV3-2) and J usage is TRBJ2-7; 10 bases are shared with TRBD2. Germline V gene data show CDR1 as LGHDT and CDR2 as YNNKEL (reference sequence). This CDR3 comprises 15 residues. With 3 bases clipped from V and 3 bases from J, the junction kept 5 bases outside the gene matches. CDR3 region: CASSHVLAGNYEQYF. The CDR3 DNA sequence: TGTGCCAGCAGCCACGTACTAGCGGGGAACTACGAGCAGTACTTC.

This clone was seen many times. The chain's CDR3 is CASSVRGLGTDNSPLHF. CDR3 coding DNA: TGTGCCAGCAGCGTAAGGGGCTTGGGGACTGATAATTCACCCCTCCACTTT. The V gene is TRBV9, the J gene TRBJ1-6, with D perhaps TRBD1 (5 bases). The germline V gene encodes CDR1 SGDLS and CDR2 YYNGEE. V lost 1 base and J lost 5, with 16 bases in between. This CDR3 has 17 residues.

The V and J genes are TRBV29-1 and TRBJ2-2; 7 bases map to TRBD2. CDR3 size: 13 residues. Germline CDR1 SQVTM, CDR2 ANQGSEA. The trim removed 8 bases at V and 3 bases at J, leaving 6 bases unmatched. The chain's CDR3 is CSSGGSDTGELFF. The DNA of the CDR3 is TGCAGCTCCGGGGGGTCCGACACCGGGGAGCTGTTTTTT.

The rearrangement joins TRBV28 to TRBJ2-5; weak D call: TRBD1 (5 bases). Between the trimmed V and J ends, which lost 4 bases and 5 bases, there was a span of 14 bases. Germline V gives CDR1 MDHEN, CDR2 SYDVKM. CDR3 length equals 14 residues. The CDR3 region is CASSSLRPGETQYF. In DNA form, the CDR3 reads TGTGCCAGCAGTTCCCTCCGCCCAGGGGAGACCCAGTACTTC.

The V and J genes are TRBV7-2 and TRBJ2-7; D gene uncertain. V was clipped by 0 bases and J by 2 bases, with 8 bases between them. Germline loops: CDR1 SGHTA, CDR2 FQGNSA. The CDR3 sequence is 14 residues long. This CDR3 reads CASSLAGSPYEQYF. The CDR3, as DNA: TGTGCCAGCAGCTTAGCGGGCAGCCCCTACGAGCAGTACTTC.

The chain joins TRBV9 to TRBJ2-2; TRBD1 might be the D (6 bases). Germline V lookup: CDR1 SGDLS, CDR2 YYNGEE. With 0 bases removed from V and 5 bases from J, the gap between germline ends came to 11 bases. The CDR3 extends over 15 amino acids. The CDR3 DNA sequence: TGTGCCAGCAGCGTAGAGGGCAGGGGTACCGGGGAGCTGTTTTTT. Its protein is CASSVEGRGTGELFF.

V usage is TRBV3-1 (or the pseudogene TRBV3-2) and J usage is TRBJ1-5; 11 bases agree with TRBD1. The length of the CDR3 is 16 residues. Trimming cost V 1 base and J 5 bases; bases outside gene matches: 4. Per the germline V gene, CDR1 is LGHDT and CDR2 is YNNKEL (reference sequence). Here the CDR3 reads CASSQATGQGDQPQHF. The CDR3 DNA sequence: TGTGCCAGCAGCCAAGCGACGGGACAGGGGGATCAGCCCCAGCATTTT.

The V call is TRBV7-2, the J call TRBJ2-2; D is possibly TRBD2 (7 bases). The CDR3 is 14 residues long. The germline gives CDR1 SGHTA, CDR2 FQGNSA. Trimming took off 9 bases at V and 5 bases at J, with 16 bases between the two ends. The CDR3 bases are TGTGCCAGTCAGAGGGGGGGGCTTACCGGGGAGCTGTTTTTT. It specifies CASQRGGLTGELFF.

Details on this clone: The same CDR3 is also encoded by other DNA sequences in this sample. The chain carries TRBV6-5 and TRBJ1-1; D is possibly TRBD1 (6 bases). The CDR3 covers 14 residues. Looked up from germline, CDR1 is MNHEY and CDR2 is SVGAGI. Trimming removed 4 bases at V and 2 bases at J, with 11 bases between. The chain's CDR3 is CASSFGQLNTEAFF. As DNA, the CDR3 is TGTGCCAGCAGTTTCGGACAGCTCAACACTGAAGCTTTCTTT.

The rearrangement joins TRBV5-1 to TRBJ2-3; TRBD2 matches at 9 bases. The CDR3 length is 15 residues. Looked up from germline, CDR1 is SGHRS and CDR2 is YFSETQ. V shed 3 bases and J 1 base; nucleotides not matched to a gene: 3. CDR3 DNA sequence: TGCGCCAGCAGCTCTTGGACTAGCGGCACAGATACGCAGTATTTT. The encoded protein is CASSSWTSGTDTQYF.

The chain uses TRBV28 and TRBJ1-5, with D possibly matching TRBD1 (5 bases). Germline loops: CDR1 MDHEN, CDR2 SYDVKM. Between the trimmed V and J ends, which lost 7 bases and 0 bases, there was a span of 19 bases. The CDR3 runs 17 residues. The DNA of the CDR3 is TGTGCCAGCACCCTTGGTAGGGGCGCTTATAGCAATCAGCCCCAGCATTTT. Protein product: CASTLGRGAYSNQPQHF.

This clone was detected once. CDR3 sequence (DNA): TGTGCCATCAGTGGTTTTAATGGAGGGGCCGGCTATGGCTACACCTTC. Its translation: CAISGFNGGAGYGYTF. This chain joins TRBV10-3 and TRBJ1-2, with D perhaps TRBD1 (5 bases). The CDR3 contains 16 residues. V was trimmed by 4 bases and J by 4 bases, leaving 19 bases between them. CDR1 is ENHRY, CDR2 SYGVKD, per germline.

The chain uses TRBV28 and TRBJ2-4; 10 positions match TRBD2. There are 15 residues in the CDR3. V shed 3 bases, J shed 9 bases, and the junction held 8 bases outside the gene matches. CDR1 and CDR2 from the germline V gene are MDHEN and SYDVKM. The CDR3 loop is CASSFVAGGSGIQYF. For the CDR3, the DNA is TGTGCCAGCAGTTTCGTAGCGGGGGGTAGTGGCATTCAGTACTTC. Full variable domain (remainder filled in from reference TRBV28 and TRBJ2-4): DVKVTQSSRYLVKRTGEKVFLECVQDMDHENMFWYRQDPGLGLRLIYFSYDVKMKEKGDIPEGYSVSREKKERFSLILESASTNQTSMYLCASSFVAGGSGIQYFGAGTRLSVL.

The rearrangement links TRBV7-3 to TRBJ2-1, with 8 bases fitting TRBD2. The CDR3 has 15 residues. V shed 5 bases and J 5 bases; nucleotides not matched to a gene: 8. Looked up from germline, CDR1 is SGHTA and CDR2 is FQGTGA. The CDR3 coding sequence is TGTGCCAGCAGCCGTAGCGGGGAGGTCCACAATGAGCAGTTCTTC. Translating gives CASSRSGEVHNEQFF.

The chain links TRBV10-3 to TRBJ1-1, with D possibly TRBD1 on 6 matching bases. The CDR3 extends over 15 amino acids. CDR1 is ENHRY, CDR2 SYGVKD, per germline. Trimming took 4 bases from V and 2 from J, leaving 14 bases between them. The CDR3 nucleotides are TGTGCCATCAGTGCCCGGGGGGCCACAAACACTGAAGCTTTCTTT. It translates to CAISARGATNTEAFF.

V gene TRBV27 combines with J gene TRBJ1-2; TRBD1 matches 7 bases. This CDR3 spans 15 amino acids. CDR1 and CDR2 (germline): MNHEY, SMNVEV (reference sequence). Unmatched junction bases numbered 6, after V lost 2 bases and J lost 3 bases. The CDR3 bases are TGTGCCAGCAGTTTAGCTCGACAGGGATACTATGGCTACACCTTC. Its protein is CASSLARQGYYGYTF.

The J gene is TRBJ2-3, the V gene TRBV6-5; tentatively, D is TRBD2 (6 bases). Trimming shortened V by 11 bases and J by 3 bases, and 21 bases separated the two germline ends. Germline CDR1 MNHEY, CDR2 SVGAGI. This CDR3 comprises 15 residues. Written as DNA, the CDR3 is TGTGCCGGATCTCCTGGGCTAGCGCAAACAGATACGCAGTATTTT. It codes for CAGSPGLAQTDTQYF.

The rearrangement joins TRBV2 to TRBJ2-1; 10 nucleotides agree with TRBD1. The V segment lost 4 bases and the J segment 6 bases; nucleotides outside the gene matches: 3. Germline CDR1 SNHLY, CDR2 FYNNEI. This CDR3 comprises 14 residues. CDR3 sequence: CASSGQGAGNEQFF. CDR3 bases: TGTGCCAGCAGTGGACAGGGGGCCGGCAATGAGCAGTTCTTC. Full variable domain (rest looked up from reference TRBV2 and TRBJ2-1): EPEVTQTPSHQVTQMGQEVILRCVPISNHLYFYWYRQILGQKVEFLVSFYNNEISEKSEIFDDQFSVERPDGSNFTLKIRSTKLEDSAMYFCASSGQGAGNEQFFGPGTRLTVL.